This TCR beta chain stems from a study of regulatory T cells in long-lasting Graves disease. This clonotype occurred many times. This sample's time point: newly diagnosed GD, antithyroid drugs for less than 3 months. The TCR library was made from RNA extracted from PBMCs. Arm-PCR with iRepertoire HTBI primers amplified the CDR3 regions for these TCR beta libraries. TCRdb called the multiplex PCR reads again in MiXCR, with one record for every CDR3 protein. The table shows approximately 400,000 distinct CDR3 sequences, with around 14% occurring only once. The CDR3 covers 16 residues. From germline, CDR1 is SEHNR and CDR2 FQNEAQ (reference sequence). J gave up 2 bases and V 1 base, and 3 bases lay outside the gene matches. This same sample was also part of a study on T cells in Graves' hyperthyroidism and ophthalmopathy.

The sample consisted of peripheral blood mononuclear cells (PBMCs), taken at new diagnosis, from a patient treated with antithyroid drugs. The chain recombines TRBV7-9 with TRBJ2-3, with 10 bases that match TRBD1. This receptor was identified in a woman in her thirties with Graves disease. The chain's CDR3 is CASSLGGTGVTDTQYF. As DNA, the CDR3 is TGTGCCAGCAGCTTAGGTGGGACAGGGGTCACAGATACGCAGTATTTT.